A single sample gave rise to the 16 T cell receptor beta chains below, sequenced in a study of CD8+ T cells in alopecia areata. RNA extraction and reverse transcription yielded cDNA as sequencing template. Generated by immunoSEQ multiplex PCR, the TCRdb table keeps only in-frame clones and is missing some. The table shows some 7,000 clones, with 64% occurring only once. Treatment denoted: oral pan-JAK inhibitor, 5-10 mg twice daily. Specimens obtained from alopecia areata patients comprised lesional scalp punch biopsies and peripheral blood. Sequencing used skin, obtained at week 4, from a patient treated with tofacitinib. Receptors originate from a human donor with alopecia areata.

This chain joins TRBV11-1 and TRBJ2-1, with 13 nucleotides matching TRBD2. Losses at the gene ends were 2 bases for V and 7 bases for J; bases not matched to a gene: 2. CDR3 length equals 15 residues. Germline V gene data show CDR1 as SGHAT and CDR2 as FQDESV (reference sequence). CDR3 coding DNA: TGTGCCAGCAGCTTAACTAGCGGGGGGGCGAATGAGCAGTTCTTC. Translated: CASSLTSGGANEQFF.

The chain is built from TRBV28 and TRBJ1-1, with unresolved D. V was trimmed by 6 bases and J by 5 bases, leaving 19 bases between them. Germline V CDR1 and CDR2: MDHEN, SYDVKM. This CDR3 contains 15 residues. Written as DNA, the CDR3 is TGTGCCAGCAGAACCCGCGGGTCCCTGGGGACTGAAGCTTTCTTT. Residues: CASRTRGSLGTEAFF.

This clone was observed a handful of times. This sequence joins TRBV6-5 and TRBJ1-2; D uncertain. Per the germline V gene, CDR1 is MNHEY and CDR2 is SVGAGI. The CDR3 sequence is 13 residues long. V lost 4 bases and J lost 4, with 10 bases in between. This CDR3 reads CASSFGPFYGYTF. CDR3 coding DNA: TGTGCCAGCAGTTTCGGACCGTTCTATGGCTACACCTTC.

The gene calls are TRBV18 and TRBJ1-1; D is ambiguous. Per the germline V gene, CDR1 is KGHSH and CDR2 is LQKENI. The CDR3 consists of 15 residues. The germline V and J ends were trimmed by 3 bases and 1 base, with 12 bases remaining between them. This chain's CDR3 is CASSPSGSQNTEAFF. The CDR3 DNA is TGTGCCAGCTCACCTTCCGGGAGCCAGAACACTGAAGCTTTCTTT.

This chain links TRBV29-1 with TRBJ1-1, with TRBD1 matching 7 bases. With 5 bases clipped from V and 4 bases from J, the junction kept 7 bases outside the gene matches. The germline V gene encodes CDR1 SQVTM and CDR2 ANQGSEA. CDR3 size: 13 residues. CDR3 amino acids: CSVLTGALTEAFF. In nucleotides, the CDR3 is TGCAGCGTTCTAACAGGGGCCCTCACTGAAGCTTTCTTT.

This chain connects TRBV14 to TRBJ2-7; 9 bases align to TRBD2. This CDR3 has 15 amino acids. The junction had 7 bases not matched to a gene; V was cut back by 4 bases and J by 3 bases. The germline V gene encodes CDR1 SGHDN and CDR2 FVKESK. CDR3 region: CASSRGTSLDYEQYF. The DNA of the CDR3 is TGTGCCAGCAGCCGTGGGACTAGCCTAGACTACGAGCAGTACTTC.

This chain joins TRBV7-9 and TRBJ2-7, with D perhaps given as TRBD1 or TRBD2 (5 bases each). This CDR3 comprises 14 residues. Trimming removed 5 bases from V and 1 base from J, with 12 bases in between. Germline V lookup: CDR1 SEHNR, CDR2 FQNEAQ (reference sequence). The CDR3 loop is CASSPLGPSYEQYF. The CDR3 bases are TGTGCCAGCAGCCCATTGGGACCGTCCTACGAGCAGTACTTC.

This clone occurred a few times. The chain has TRBV5-1 and TRBJ2-1; D gene unclear. CDR3 size: 11 residues. With 0 bases removed from V and 5 bases from J, the gap between germline ends came to 0 bases. Germline values: CDR1 SGHRS, CDR2 YFSETQ. The CDR3 here is CASSLDNEQFF. The CDR3 bases are TGCGCCAGCAGCTTGGACAATGAGCAGTTCTTC.

The rearrangement links TRBV5-1 to TRBJ2-3; 7 bases are a match to TRBD2. This CDR3 comprises 16 residues. J gave up 0 bases and V 0 bases, and 4 bases lay outside the gene matches. Germline CDR1 and CDR2: SGHRS and YFSETQ. The CDR3 DNA reads as TGCGCCAGCAGCTTGGGCACTAGCGTTAGCACAGATACGCAGTATTTT. This sequence encodes CASSLGTSVSTDTQYF.

This clone came up a few times. The chain uses TRBV27 and TRBJ2-3; 7 bases are shared with TRBD1. This CDR3 contains 15 residues. With V trimmed by 10 bases and J by 0 bases, 10 bases remained unmatched. Germline V lookup: CDR1 MNHEY, CDR2 SMNVEV (reference sequence). CDR3 bases: TGTGCCACCGTTGACCGGGACAGAAGCACAGATACGCAGTATTTT. It specifies CATVDRDRSTDTQYF.

This chain connects TRBV19 to TRBJ2-1; the match to TRBD2 covers 11 bases. V lost 3 bases, J lost 7 bases, and 8 bases stayed unmatched. The CDR3 runs 16 residues. CDR1 and CDR2 (germline): LNHDA, SQIVND (reference sequence). This chain's CDR3 is CASSMFSGGDYNEQFF. The DNA for the CDR3 is TGTGCCAGTAGTATGTTTAGCGGGGGGGATTATAATGAGCAGTTCTTC.

This clone was observed a handful of times. This chain links TRBV7-2 with TRBJ2-1, with 9 bases fitting TRBD2. The germline V gene encodes CDR1 SGHTA and CDR2 FQGNSA. This CDR3 region has 17 residues. V trimming: 6 bases; J trimming: 0 bases; junction bases outside the gene matches: 9. The CDR3 DNA is TGTGCCAGCAGTTCTAGCGGGGTTCTGAGCTCCTACAATGAGCAGTTCTTC. Its protein is CASSSSGVLSSYNEQFF.

The CDR3 nucleotides are TGTGCCAGCAGCTTAGCAGGGGCTGAGAACAATCAGCCCCAGCATTTT. Translation gives CASSLAGAENNQPQHF. This chain links TRBV7-9 with TRBJ1-5; D might be TRBD1 (5 bases). This CDR3 is built from 16 residues. V lost 0 bases and J lost 3, with 12 bases in between. CDR1 is SEHNR and CDR2 is FQNEAQ in the germline V gene (reference sequence).

The CDR3 coding sequence is TGTGCCAGCTCACAAGACAGAACCAATCAGCCCCAGCATTTT. This codes for CASSQDRTNQPQHF. The chain joins TRBV18 to TRBJ1-5, with D possibly TRBD1 on 5 matching bases. The CDR3 covers 14 residues. CDR1 is KGHSH and CDR2 is LQKENI in the germline V gene. Trimming removed 4 bases from V and 3 bases from J, with 10 bases in between.

The chain is built from TRBV6-6 and TRBJ2-5; TRBD2 agrees at 9 bases. Germline V gene lookup returns CDR1 MNHNY and CDR2 SVGAGI (reference sequence). The J segment lost 9 bases and the V segment lost 6 bases, leaving 14 bases of the junction unmatched. The CDR3 is 15 amino acids. Here the CDR3 reads CASRGTSRLSVAQYF. Written as DNA, the CDR3 is TGTGCCAGCAGGGGGACTAGCCGCCTCTCGGTGGCCCAGTACTTC.

This sequence joins TRBV2 and TRBJ2-7; D not resolved. V lost 6 bases to trimming and J lost 3 bases, with 3 bases between them. This CDR3 region has 10 residues. The germline CDR1 and CDR2 sequences are SNHLY and FYNNEI. CDR3 residues: CASSNYEQYF. In DNA, the CDR3 is TGTGCCAGCAGCAACTACGAGCAGTACTTC.